A selection of T cell receptor beta chains follows, all from one sample in a study of early T cells in non-severe SARS-CoV-2 infection. One entry per CDR3 protein results from TCRdb running MiXCR on the 5' RACE reads. This sample has more than 55,000 distinct CDR3 sequences; over 10% occur once, and the top ten carry around 4.6%. Sequencing was done on a sample of whole blood. These receptors were obtained from an adult who was a healthcare worker with PCR-confirmed SARS-CoV-2 infection or an uninfected control (not recorded which). The CDR3 runs from the conserved cysteine through the conserved F or W. A row's size may be missing; if present it is once, few, many or a size class.

abundance,j_gene,len,v_gene,CDR3aa
few,TRBJ2-2,15,TRBV5-4,CASSWEGRNTGELFF
many,TRBJ1-2,15,TRBV7-9,CASSFRQGGNSGYTF
many,TRBJ2-3,14,TRBV20-1,CSAHLAGGTDTQYF
many,TRBJ2-7,13,TRBV30,CAWSPVRGYEQYF
many,TRBJ1-5,14,TRBV19,CASSMVPSQQPQHF
NA,TRBJ2-1,15,TRBV9,CASSVARGSYNEQFF
few,TRBJ2-7,16,TRBV5-1,CASSPGRQGRGYEQYF
few,TRBJ1-4,15,TRBV3-1,CASSGQTAANEKLFF
many,TRBJ2-7,13,TRBV29-1,CSVGKGSGDEQYF
many,TRBJ1-5,12,TRBV6-6,CASSAHGQPQHF
many,TRBJ2-3,18,TRBV1,CTSSQGASGGESADTQYF
NA,TRBJ1-1,15,TRBV7-6,CASILGTGLNTEAFF
once,TRBJ2-1,16,TRBV20-1,CSARDIISSGNNEQFF
NA,TRBJ1-4,16,TRBV10-2,CASRKAATGVGEKLFF
many,TRBJ1-2,12,TRBV7-9,CASSLRGNGYTF
few,TRBJ2-3,15,TRBV7-8,CASSLTGLREDTQYF
NA,TRBJ2-5,16,TRBV12-3/TRBV12-4,CASSLGSGDWQETQYF
medium-sized,TRBJ1-1,15,TRBV10-2,CASSEWYKLNTEAFF
few,TRBJ1-1,12,TRBV6-2/TRBV6-3,CASTLSGTEAFF
many,TRBJ1-2,14,TRBV27,CASSRRGTGHGYTF